The 27 T cell receptor beta chains given below trace back to one sample, sequenced in a study of identical twins. MiXCR, applied by TCRdb to the 5' RACE reads, yields one record per CDR3 protein. The table lists approximately 630,000 distinct CDR3 sequences, under 8.5% of them singletons. These same records also appear under a second study, on yellow fever vaccine responses in identical twins.

The sequencing sample was made of PBMCs. These TCRs come from a woman aged 18-29 years in good health.

This clonotype appeared many times. This chain uses TRBV12-3 or TRBV12-4 with TRBJ2-2; 10 nucleotides agree with TRBD2. This CDR3 contains 16 residues. Germline trimming cut 3 bases from V and 3 bases from J; bases unmatched to any gene: 4. The DNA for the CDR3 is TGTGCCAGCAGTTTCCAGCTAGCGGGAGACACCGGGGAGCTGTTTTTT. Its translation: CASSFQLAGDTGELFF.

This clonotype was observed many times. The gene calls are TRBV27 and TRBJ2-3; D remains ambiguous. The CDR3 has 13 residues. Per germline, CDR1 MNHEY and CDR2 SMNVEV (reference sequence). V shed 7 bases and J shed 2 bases, with 10 bases lying between them. The CDR3 nucleotides are TGTGCCAGCACCAGCCTTTACACAGATACGCAGTATTTT. Its protein product is CASTSLYTDTQYF.

This clonotype was counted ten times or more. The V and J genes are TRBV6-5 and TRBJ2-2; 9 positions agree with TRBD2. J lost 7 bases, V lost 2 bases, and 11 bases had no gene match. The CDR3 runs to 17 residues. Per the germline V gene, CDR1 is MNHEY and CDR2 is SVGAGI. The CDR3 nucleotides read TGTGCCAGCAGTTACACCGGGACTAGCAAAAGGGGCGGGGAGCTGTTTTTT. Protein product: CASSYTGTSKRGGELFF.

Many counts were recorded for this clonotype. The chain has TRBV29-1 and TRBJ1-5; tentative D call: TRBD1 (5 bases). Trimming cost V 2 bases and J 5 bases, with 19 bases left between them. The germline V gene encodes CDR1 SQVTM and CDR2 ANQGSEA. This CDR3 comprises 16 residues. CDR3 in amino acids: CSVEMLAARVDQPQHF. Here the CDR3 DNA reads TGCAGCGTTGAAATGTTGGCGGCCAGGGTCGATCAGCCCCAGCATTTT.

V and J are TRBV11-2 and TRBJ2-3; 8 bases fit TRBD1. This CDR3 has 16 residues. V gave up 4 bases and J gave up 0 bases; unmatched junction bases: 6. The germline V gene has CDR1 SGHAT and CDR2 FQNNGV. CDR3 sequence: CASSWTWDRSTDTQYF. The DNA for the CDR3 is TGTGCCAGCAGCTGGACCTGGGACAGGAGCACAGATACGCAGTATTTT.

In its sample, this clonotype was seen a few times. The chain uses TRBV6-5 and TRBJ2-2, with 11 nucleotides matching TRBD1. The V gene end was trimmed by 2 bases and the J gene end by 5 bases; junction bases not matched to a gene: 4. CDR3 length equals 16 residues. Germline CDR1 reads MNHEY; CDR2 reads SVGAGI. The CDR3 is CASSYPGTGGTGELFF. Here the CDR3 DNA reads TGTGCCAGCAGTTACCCGGGGACAGGGGGAACCGGGGAGCTGTTTTTT.

The V and J genes are TRBV2 and TRBJ2-7; D may be TRBD1 (7 bases). Deletions cut 3 bases from V and 2 bases from J, with 23 bases between. CDR3 length: 18 residues. Germline CDR1 SNHLY, CDR2 FYNNEI. The CDR3 DNA reads TGTGCCAGCAGTGATGTGACAGGGCTCATCGGGAGTCCCTACGAGCAGTACTTC. Encoded protein: CASSDVTGLIGSPYEQYF.

This clonotype was observed a few times. The chain joins TRBV27 to TRBJ2-5; D is unclear. V lost 2 bases and J lost 2, with 15 bases in between. The germline V gene encodes CDR1 MNHEY and CDR2 SMNVEV (reference sequence). This CDR3 is 16 amino acids long. The CDR3 DNA reads TGTGCCAGCAGTTTAGATTCCGGCCGGCTACAAGAGACCCAGTACTTC. Amino acids: CASSLDSGRLQETQYF.

This clonotype was seen more than once but under ten times. The V and J genes are TRBV20-1 and TRBJ2-1; 9 bases match TRBD1. Losses at the gene ends were 5 bases for V and 9 bases for J; bases not matched to a gene: 5. This CDR3 has 12 amino acids. Germline V gene lookup returns CDR1 DFQATT and CDR2 SNEGSKA (reference sequence). The CDR3: CSARDREIEQFF. CDR3 coding DNA: TGCAGTGCTCGGGACAGGGAAATTGAGCAGTTCTTC.

The rearrangement uses TRBV2 and TRBJ1-1; D not certain. V lost 10 bases to trimming and J lost 4 bases, with 16 bases between them. Germline-derived CDR1 and CDR2 are SNHLY and FYNNEI. The length of the CDR3 is 13 residues. The DNA of the CDR3 is TGTGCCAACAGATTCCCCTGGAGCACTGAAGCTTTCTTT. As protein: CANRFPWSTEAFF.

This clonotype was recorded a few times. This chain links TRBV18 with TRBJ2-3; no definite D call. This CDR3 is built from 13 residues. Germline V gene sequence: CDR1 KGHSH, CDR2 LQKENI. The V end was cut by 0 bases, the J end by 4 bases, with 5 bases between. The CDR3 loop reads CASSPPDADTQYF. CDR3 DNA: TGTGCCAGCTCACCACCGGACGCAGATACGCAGTATTTT. The whole variable domain, filled in from reference TRBV18 and TRBJ2-3, reads NAGVMQNPRHLVRRRGQEARLRCSPMKGHSHVYWYRQLPEEGLKFMVYLQKENIIDESGMPKERFSAEFPKEGPSILRIQQVVRGDSAAYFCASSPPDADTQYFGPGTRLTVL.

The sample holds a few counts of this clonotype. This chain links TRBV7-8 with TRBJ1-2, with a possible D match to TRBD1 (6 bases). The germline V and J ends were trimmed by 4 bases and 8 bases, with 23 bases remaining between them. The germline V gene encodes CDR1 SGHVS and CDR2 FQNEAQ. This CDR3 contains 16 residues. CDR3 DNA sequence: TGTGCCAGCAGCTGGACTCGTTCCGACGCAGGGGAAGGCTACACCTTC. It yields the protein CASSWTRSDAGEGYTF.

The V gene is TRBV14, the J gene TRBJ1-2; 7 nucleotides match TRBD1. V lost 1 base and J lost 7; bases outside the gene matches: 6. The CDR3 extends over 14 amino acids. Per the germline V gene, CDR1 is SGHDN and CDR2 is FVKESK. The CDR3 loop reads CASSQGRAGGGYTF. The DNA of the CDR3 is TGTGCCAGCAGCCAAGGCCGGGCAGGGGGTGGCTACACCTTC.

This clonotype was found many times. V and J are TRBV2 and TRBJ2-7; D gene ambiguous. CDR3 length: 12 amino acids. Trimming shortened V by 3 bases and J by 3 bases, and 6 bases separated the two germline ends. Germline values: CDR1 SNHLY, CDR2 FYNNEI. The CDR3 is CASSESGYEQYV. Here the CDR3 DNA reads TGTGCCAGCAGTGAGTCGGGCTACGAGCAGTACGTC.

Only a few counts were recorded for this clonotype. This chain links TRBV28 with TRBJ2-5, with D hard to call. Germline CDR1 MDHEN, CDR2 SYDVKM. The CDR3 totals 14 residues. Trimming removed 5 bases at V and 3 bases at J, with 13 bases between. CDR3 loop: CASSIVHQKETQYF. CDR3 nucleotides: TGTGCCAGCAGTATCGTTCACCAAAAAGAGACCCAGTACTTC.

There are a few counts of this clonotype. The V call is TRBV19, the J call TRBJ1-2; 7 bases agree with TRBD1. The CDR3 extends over 16 amino acids. In germline, CDR1 is LNHDA, CDR2 SQIVND (reference sequence). The V and J ends lost 6 bases and 2 bases, in that order; junction bases with no gene match: 12. The CDR3 nucleotides are TGTGCCAGTAGCTCCCCGGGACAGCGGAGAAACTATGGCTACACCTTC. Translating gives CASSSPGQRRNYGYTF. Filled out from reference TRBV19 and TRBJ1-2, the complete variable domain reads DGGITQSPKYLFRKEGQNVTLSCEQNLNHDAMYWYRQDPGQGLRLIYYSQIVNDFQKGDIAEGYSVSREKKESFPLTVTSAQKNPTAFYLCASSSPGQRRNYGYTFGSGTRLTVV.

This clonotype has ten or more counts. The chain employs TRBV12-3 or TRBV12-4 and TRBJ2-3; D may be TRBD2 (6 bases). The CDR3 loop spans 16 amino acids. The V and J ends lost 5 bases and 0 bases respectively, with 15 bases between them. CDR3 sequence (DNA): TGTGCCAGCAGTGCCCGTCGGGACTCTAGCACAGATACGCAGTATTTT. Amino acid sequence: CASSARRDSSTDTQYF.

This clonotype came up a few times. V and J are TRBV5-1 and TRBJ2-7, with TRBD2 as a possible D gene (6 bases). The CDR3 spans 14 residues. The germline CDR1 and CDR2 sequences are SGHRS and YFSETQ. Trimming removed 4 bases from V and 3 bases from J, with 14 bases in between. The CDR3 coding sequence is TGCGCCAGCAGCGTTGGGACTGTAGGCTACGAGCAGTACTTC. It is translated as CASSVGTVGYEQYF.

The V call is TRBV9, the J call TRBJ2-3, with 9 positions matching TRBD2. Germline V gene data show CDR1 as SGDLS and CDR2 as YYNGEE. V was clipped by 0 bases and J by 0 bases; unmatched bases: 5. This CDR3 region has 17 residues. CDR3: CASSVGLAGPSTDTQYF. CDR3 DNA: TGTGCCAGCAGCGTAGGTCTAGCGGGGCCTAGCACAGATACGCAGTATTTT.

This clonotype was seen a few times. The chain combines TRBV18 with TRBJ2-7; 8 bases fit TRBD1. The CDR3 is made up of 15 amino acids. The germline CDR1 and CDR2 sequences are KGHSH and LQKENI. Germline trimming cut 3 bases from V and 1 base from J; bases unmatched to any gene: 5. The CDR3 coding sequence is TGTGCCAGCTCACCTCTGGGACAGGTATCCTACGAGCAGTACTTC. Protein: CASSPLGQVSYEQYF.

This clonotype was found a few times. The rearrangement joins TRBV6-2 or TRBV6-3 to TRBJ1-3, with TRBD1 matching 10 bases. There are 19 residues in the CDR3. The germline V gene encodes CDR1 MNHEY and CDR2 SVGEGT. V lost 6 bases to trimming and J lost 0 bases; unmatched junction nucleotides: 14. The CDR3 DNA sequence: TGTGCCAGCAGATCCGGGACAGGGGTCCCCACAAGCTCTGGAAACACCATATATTTT. It codes for CASRSGTGVPTSSGNTIYF.

This clonotype was found many times. The rearrangement links TRBV28 to TRBJ2-1; D ambiguous. The V end lost 5 bases, the J end lost 0 bases, and 8 bases lay between the germline ends. There are 14 residues in the CDR3. The germline gives CDR1 MDHEN, CDR2 SYDVKM. The CDR3 bases are TGTGCCAGCAGTGACGAGTTCTCCTACAATGAGCAGTTCTTC. It specifies CASSDEFSYNEQFF.

The rearrangement links TRBV5-1 to TRBJ1-2; TRBD1 agrees at 8 bases. CDR1 is SGHRS, CDR2 YFSETQ, per germline. This CDR3 has 17 amino acids. The junction had 12 bases not matched to a gene; V was cut back by 0 bases and J by 5 bases. The CDR3 is CASSLAGTGGVRYGYTF. Written as DNA, the CDR3 is TGCGCCAGCAGCTTGGCCGGGACAGGAGGAGTCAGATATGGCTACACCTTC. The full variable domain, its missing parts supplied by reference TRBV5-1 and TRBJ1-2, is KAGVTQTPRYLIKTRGQQVTLSCSPISGHRSVSWYQQTPGQGLQFLFEYFSETQRNKGNFPGRFSGRQFSNSRSEMNVSTLELGDSALYLCASSLAGTGGVRYGYTFGSGTRLTVV.

There are a few counts of this clonotype. J is TRBJ2-1 and V is TRBV24-1, with 10 bases that match TRBD2. This CDR3 spans 17 amino acids. The V gene end was trimmed by 3 bases and the J gene end by 4 bases; junction bases not matched to a gene: 8. Looked up from germline, CDR1 is KGHDR and CDR2 is SFDVKD. The CDR3 spells CATSDERGTSVYNEQFF. In DNA, the CDR3 is TGTGCCACCAGTGATGAGAGGGGGACTAGCGTTTACAATGAGCAGTTCTTC.

A few counts support this clonotype. V gene TRBV20-1 combines with J gene TRBJ2-3; 8 nucleotides line up with TRBD2. Germline-derived CDR1 and CDR2 are DFQATT and SNEGSKA (reference sequence). The CDR3 has 15 amino acids. V was pared by 4 bases and J by 2 bases, with 8 bases of the junction left unmatched. CDR3 amino acids: CSATGVAGTTDTQYF. The CDR3 bases are TGCAGTGCTACAGGGGTAGCGGGGACCACAGATACGCAGTATTTT.

This chain joins TRBV29-1 and TRBJ2-5; 9 bases fit TRBD1. V trimming: 6 bases; J trimming: 4 bases; junction bases outside the gene matches: 6. Germline CDR1 is SQVTM and CDR2 is ANQGSEA. CDR3 length: 13 amino acids. CDR3 nucleotide sequence: TGCAGCGTCGCCGGGGACAGGGTAGAGACCCAGTACTTC. It is translated as CSVAGDRVETQYF.

The chain joins TRBV19 to TRBJ2-2; 14 nucleotides match TRBD2. This CDR3 is built from 18 residues. CDR1 is LNHDA and CDR2 is SQIVND in the germline V gene (reference sequence). Unmatched junction bases numbered 14, after V lost 5 bases and J lost 9 bases. CDR3 bases: TGTGCCAGTAGTGCGACTAGCGGGGGGGCCTGGTCATCGAGGGAGCTGTTTTTT. Its protein product is CASSATSGGAWSSRELFF.